The next 27 T cell receptor beta chains were all read from a single sample in a study of identifying expanded T cells in peripheral blood. TCRdb's table, derived via immunoSEQ multiplex PCR, lists solely in-frame clones and lacks some. The table records under 130,000 clones, roughly 91% of them present only once. The sample taken for sequencing was blood. Every receptor here comes from a person between 18 and 69 years old in good health.

This sequence joins TRBV4-3 and TRBJ2-1; tentative D call: TRBD1 (5 bases). Germline loops: CDR1 LGHNA, CDR2 YSLEER. Trimming cost V 1 base and J 4 bases, with 11 bases left between them. The CDR3 contains 15 residues. The CDR3 DNA reads as TGCGCCAGCAGCCAAGTGTTGACAGTTTACAATGAGCAGTTCTTC. Its translation: CASSQVLTVYNEQFF.

This CDR3 is CASSSIPLRDSYGYTF. CDR3 DNA sequence: TGTGCCAGCAGCTCAATCCCCCTACGGGACTCGTATGGCTACACCTTC. The rearrangement uses TRBV7-2 and TRBJ1-2; possibly TRBD1 for D (5 bases). The V gene's germline CDR1 is SGHTA and CDR2 FQGNSA. Trimming removed 4 bases from V and 5 bases from J, with 20 bases in between. This CDR3 has 16 residues.

The chain employs TRBV21-1 and TRBJ1-5; TRBD1 is the table's D call and was not checked against the DNA. TRBV21-1 is a known pseudogene. This CDR3 is built from 14 residues. The CDR3 DNA sequence: TGTGCCAGTTACAGGCAGGAGAGCAATCAGCCCCAGCATTTT. The encoded protein is CASYRQESNQPQHF.

The chain is built from TRBV2 and TRBJ1-5; D not resolved. Trimming removed 6 bases at V and 5 bases at J, with 14 bases between. The CDR3 covers 14 residues. The germline CDR1 and CDR2 sequences are SNHLY and FYNNEI. The CDR3 DNA reads TGTGCCAGCAGCCCCATAAGACCCGATCAGCCCCAGCATTTT. Translated: CASSPIRPDQPQHF.

The chain carries TRBV11-2 and TRBJ2-2, with D possibly being TRBD2 (6 bases). The CDR3 spans 14 residues. The ends were cut back, 3 bases at V and 1 base at J, with 6 bases in the middle. CDR1 is SGHAT and CDR2 is FQNNGV in the germline V gene. The chain's CDR3 is CASSLGGNTGELFF. In DNA form, the CDR3 reads TGTGCCAGCAGCTTGGGGGGGAACACCGGGGAGCTGTTTTTT.

The chain carries TRBV18 and TRBJ1-1, with unresolved D. The CDR3 has 15 residues. Germline V gene data show CDR1 as KGHSH and CDR2 as LQKENI. V dropped 6 bases and J dropped 3 bases, with 17 bases sitting between them. In DNA form, the CDR3 reads TGTGCCAGCTCCACAAATAGGGTCGGGGACACTGAAGCTTTCTTT. Translated, it gives CASSTNRVGDTEAFF.

The V gene is TRBV4-1, the J gene TRBJ2-7; 8 positions agree with TRBD2. The germline CDR1 and CDR2 sequences are MGHRA and YSYEKL. V lost 2 bases, J lost 7 bases, and 16 bases stayed unmatched. The CDR3 extends over 17 amino acids. For the CDR3, the DNA is TGCGCCAGCAGCCAAAGCCCCCCGGGGGGGAAAAGGCAAGAGCAGTACTTC. Amino acid sequence: CASSQSPPGGKRQEQYF.

This chain joins TRBV5-4 and TRBJ1-1, with D possibly matching TRBD1 (5 bases). V shed 0 bases and J shed 0 bases, with 9 bases lying between them. Germline-derived CDR1 and CDR2 are SGHNT and YYREEE (reference sequence). The CDR3 extends over 15 amino acids. CDR3 loop: CASSLAGGVNTEAFF. In DNA, the CDR3 is TGTGCCAGCAGCTTGGCGGGGGGTGTGAACACTGAAGCTTTCTTT.

The J gene is TRBJ2-5, the V gene TRBV5-1, with a possible D match to TRBD1 (5 bases). This CDR3 is 15 amino acids long. Germline CDR1 and CDR2: SGHRS and YFSETQ. Trimming took 5 bases from V and 2 from J, leaving 16 bases between them. This CDR3 reads CASRGRYPRQETQYF. The CDR3 DNA reads as TGCGCCAGCAGGGGGCGCTATCCGAGGCAAGAGACCCAGTACTTC.

The chain links TRBV4-3 to TRBJ1-1; 11 nucleotides match TRBD1. This CDR3 has 17 residues. From germline, CDR1 is LGHNA and CDR2 YSLEER. V gave up 4 bases and J gave up 0 bases; unmatched junction bases: 7. CDR3 DNA sequence: TGCGCCAGCAGCCTTTGGACAGGGGGCGGAATGAACACTGAAGCTTTCTTT. Its protein product is CASSLWTGGGMNTEAFF.

This chain links TRBV19 with TRBJ1-5; D is unclear. The CDR3 spans 14 residues. V lost 10 bases to trimming and J lost 6 bases, with 19 bases between them. CDR1 is LNHDA and CDR2 is SQIVND in the germline V gene (reference sequence). The CDR3: CATSLGMRGQPQHF. DNA of the CDR3: TGTGCCACCTCTCTCGGGATGAGAGGTCAGCCCCAGCATTTT.

The rearrangement joins TRBV18 to TRBJ1-2; the D gene is possibly TRBD1 (5 bases). Germline V CDR1 and CDR2: KGHSH, LQKENI. The CDR3 runs 14 residues. Deletions cut 3 bases from V and 8 bases from J, with 16 bases between. CDR3 amino acids: CASSPFSGARGYTF. As DNA, the CDR3 is TGTGCCAGCTCACCCTTTTCCGGGGCAAGAGGCTACACCTTC.

This sequence joins TRBV5-6 and TRBJ2-7, with D possibly being TRBD1 (5 bases). The CDR3 runs 16 residues. The V end lost 0 bases, the J end lost 0 bases, and 13 bases lay between the germline ends. CDR1 and CDR2 (germline): SGHDT, YYEEEE. The CDR3 sequence: CASSLGGTFSSYEQYF. CDR3 nucleotide sequence: TGTGCCAGCAGCTTGGGGGGCACTTTCTCCTCCTACGAGCAGTACTTC.

The chain combines TRBV19 with TRBJ1-5, with D perhaps TRBD1 (5 bases). Germline CDR1 LNHDA, CDR2 SQIVND (reference sequence). Trimming cost V 6 bases and J 0 bases, with 21 bases left between them. CDR3 length equals 18 residues. In nucleotides, the CDR3 is TGTGCCAGTAGAGGGGCAGGCCTGGTAAGGGATAGCAATCAGCCCCAGCATTTT. Amino acid sequence: CASRGAGLVRDSNQPQHF.

The chain couples TRBV6-6 to TRBJ2-2; D gene uncertain. Germline V gene lookup returns CDR1 MNHNY and CDR2 SVGAGI (reference sequence). The CDR3 spans 12 residues. Trimming removed 7 bases from V and 4 bases from J, with 7 bases in between. Here the CDR3 reads CASTRSTGELFF. In nucleotides, the CDR3 is TGTGCCAGCACCAGAAGCACCGGGGAGCTGTTTTTT.

This chain uses TRBV7-2 with TRBJ2-5; 7 bases align to TRBD1. After removal of 6 bases from V and 4 bases from J, the junction contained 5 bases not matched to a gene. The germline gives CDR1 SGHTA, CDR2 FQGNSA. The CDR3 is 13 amino acids. The CDR3 region has the DNA TGTGCCAGCAGGGCAAGACAGGGAGAGACCCAGTACTTC. It encodes CASRARQGETQYF.

The chain employs TRBV19 and TRBJ1-3; D gene uncertain. This CDR3 has 15 residues. CDR1 and CDR2 from the germline V gene are LNHDA and SQIVND (reference sequence). V lost 1 base and J 0 bases, leaving 7 bases between the germline ends. The CDR3 DNA follows: TGTGCCAGTAGTATAGGCCTGATCTCTGGAAACACCATATATTTT. It yields the protein CASSIGLISGNTIYF.

This sequence joins TRBV4-3 and TRBJ1-1; no definite D call. Germline V gene data show CDR1 as LGHNA and CDR2 as YSLEER. Trimming took 2 bases from V and 7 from J, leaving 8 bases between them. This CDR3 has 12 amino acids. CDR3 sequence reads: CASSQMGSEAFF. The CDR3 DNA reads TGCGCCAGCAGCCAAATGGGTAGTGAAGCTTTCTTT.

The chain recombines TRBV7-9 with TRBJ2-1; possibly TRBD2 for D (6 bases). The CDR3 is 13 amino acids. V lost 5 bases and J 8 bases, leaving 13 bases between the germline ends. The germline gives CDR1 SEHNR, CDR2 FQNEAQ (reference sequence). DNA for the CDR3: TGTGCCAGCAGCCTACTAGCTAGGGATGAGCAGTTCTTC. Translated, it gives CASSLLARDEQFF.

The CDR3 coding sequence is TGTGCCTGGAGTGTAAGTGGGCCAGATACGCAGTATTTT. Protein: CAWSVSGPDTQYF. V usage is TRBV30 and J usage is TRBJ2-3; D unresolved. CDR1 is GTSNPN, CDR2 SVGIG, per germline (reference sequence). CDR3 length: 13 amino acids. V lost 0 bases and J 4 bases, leaving 8 bases between the germline ends.

The J gene is TRBJ2-7, the V gene TRBV29-1; D not resolved. Germline CDR1 and CDR2: SQVTM and ANQGSEA. Between the trimmed V and J ends, which lost 7 bases and 5 bases, there was a span of 15 bases. The CDR3 consists of 12 residues. CDR3 sequence: CSATPVGDEQYF. The CDR3 bases are TGCAGCGCGACGCCCGTAGGCGACGAGCAGTACTTC.

The CDR3 spells CASSPRGGSSYNSPLHF. DNA of the CDR3: TGTGCCAGCAGCCCCCGGGGGGGGAGCTCCTATAATTCACCCCTCCACTTT. This chain uses TRBV5-6 with TRBJ1-6, with TRBD1 as a possible D gene (5 bases). The CDR3 contains 17 residues. Germline values: CDR1 SGHDT, CDR2 YYEEEE. The ends were cut back, 4 bases at V and 0 bases at J, with 14 bases in the middle.

J is TRBJ2-7 and V is TRBV27; 8 nucleotides match TRBD1. J gave up 4 bases and V 8 bases, and 16 bases lay outside the gene matches. Germline CDR1 reads MNHEY; CDR2 reads SMNVEV (reference sequence). The CDR3 consists of 16 residues. The CDR3 is CASEALRGPHRYEQYF. The CDR3 region has the DNA TGTGCCAGCGAGGCCCTCAGGGGGCCTCATAGATACGAGCAGTACTTC.

This clone came up once. This sequence joins TRBV30 and TRBJ2-7; 8 bases map to TRBD1. J lost 4 bases, V lost 8 bases, and 4 bases had no gene match. The CDR3 length is 11 residues. Germline CDR1 and CDR2: GTSNPN and SVGIG (reference sequence). CDR3 loop: CAIDRGYEQYF. CDR3 sequence (DNA): TGTGCCATTGACAGGGGTTACGAGCAGTACTTC.

The chain links TRBV5-8 to TRBJ2-1; D is undetermined. This CDR3 has 13 residues. Trimming took off 2 bases at V and 13 bases at J, with 16 bases between the two ends. CDR1 SGHTS and CDR2 YDEGEE come from the germline V gene. The CDR3 region is CASSFRGTPEQFF. In DNA, the CDR3 is TGTGCCAGCAGCTTTCGAGGAACTCCGGAACAGTTCTTC.

This clone was found once. The DNA of the CDR3 is TGTGCCAGCTCCTCAACTAGCGGGTTCGACAATGAGCAGTTCTTC. Its protein is CASSSTSGFDNEQFF. The J gene is TRBJ2-1, the V gene TRBV18; TRBD2 agrees at 9 bases. The germline gives CDR1 KGHSH, CDR2 LQKENI. The CDR3 covers 15 residues. V gave up 6 bases and J gave up 5 bases; unmatched junction bases: 8.

V is TRBV28 and J is TRBJ2-5; possibly TRBD1 for D (6 bases). V lost 6 bases and J lost 3, with 8 bases in between. The CDR3 spans 12 residues. The germline V gene encodes CDR1 MDHEN and CDR2 SYDVKM. CDR3 nucleotides: TGTGCCAGCAGGGACAGCGAAGAGACCCAGTACTTC. Its protein is CASRDSEETQYF.